This T cell receptor (beta chain) was sequenced during a study of radiation and T cells in renal cell carcinoma. Notes on the study in general: Top tumor clonotypes rose in blood 2 weeks post-radiation, then contracted.

Repertoires were generated with immunoSEQ multiplex PCR, while TCRdb's copy carries only in-frame clones and drops some. The repertoire holds some 46,000 clones, with over 80% as singletons. The CDR3 has 12 residues. V lost 4 bases and J lost 7, with 11 bases in between. Germline CDR1 reads SGDLS; CDR2 reads YYNGEE. About this clone itself: Its cognate antigen is unknown.

Time point here: blood 4 weeks post-SBRT, at nephrectomy. As for treatment: 15 Gy SBRT to primary tumor, nephrectomy 4 weeks later. Nephrectomy followed 15 Gy stereotactic body radiation by 4 weeks. Serial blood draws occurred at baseline and 2 and 4 weeks post-SBRT. The patient's renal cell carcinoma had clear cell pathology. Specimen: blood, collected from a patient whose treatment included radiotherapy and nephrectomy. The rearrangement uses TRBV9 and TRBJ1-2, with D hard to call. This TCR derives from a woman between 70 and 85 years old with renal cell carcinoma. The CDR3 nucleotides are TGTGCCAGCAGCCTAGTTGAGGGTGGCTACACCTTC. Translating gives CASSLVEGGYTF.